The 22 T cell receptor beta chains in this list originate from one sample, sequenced in a study of blood T cell repertoires in COVID-19. This table comes from immunoSEQ multiplex PCR, and its TCRdb copy is limited to in-frame clones, with some not included. The table has about 88,000 clones, approximately 91% seen once. The sample consisted of peripheral blood. Every receptor here comes from a human donor with active COVID-19. The donor label of this sample is uncertain.

The rearrangement uses TRBV3-1 (or the pseudogene TRBV3-2) and TRBJ2-5; 10 bases align to TRBD2. The V gene's germline CDR1 is LGHDT and CDR2 YNNKEL (reference sequence). The CDR3 length is 16 residues. J lost 5 bases, V lost 0 bases, and 6 bases had no gene match. CDR3 sequence (DNA): TGTGCCAGCAGCCAAGACGTAGCGGGGGGCAGGGAGACCCAGTACTTC. This gives the protein CASSQDVAGGRETQYF.

The V gene is TRBV3-1 (or the pseudogene TRBV3-2), the J gene TRBJ2-3; a weak D match, TRBD1 (6 bases). V lost 4 bases and J 4 bases, leaving 6 bases between the germline ends. The CDR3 spans 12 residues. In germline, CDR1 is LGHDT, CDR2 YNNKEL (reference sequence). The CDR3 loop reads CASSPGADTQYF. CDR3 DNA: TGTGCCAGCAGCCCAGGGGCAGATACGCAGTATTTT.

V gene TRBV7-8 combines with J gene TRBJ2-2; maybe TRBD1 (6 bases). Per germline, CDR1 SGHVS and CDR2 FQNEAQ. The CDR3 length is 15 residues. V lost 7 bases to trimming and J lost 3 bases, with 15 bases between them. The CDR3 coding sequence is TGTGCCAGCATTCCGAGGGCAGGGGACACCGGGGAGCTGTTTTTT. Its translation: CASIPRAGDTGELFF. Combining the CDR3 with reference TRBV7-8 and TRBJ2-2 gives the whole variable domain GAGVSQSPRYKVAKRGQDVALRCDPISGHVSLFWYQQALGQGPEFLTYFQNEAQLDKSGLPSDRFFAERPEGSVSTLKIQRTQQEDSAVYLCASIPRAGDTGELFFGEGSRLTVL.

The CDR3 loop is CASSPGLAGFSSYNEQFF. Written as DNA, the CDR3 is TGTGCCAGCAGCCCGGGACTAGCGGGGTTTAGCTCCTACAATGAGCAGTTCTTC. The chain links TRBV7-3 to TRBJ2-1, with 13 bases aligning to TRBD2. The germline V gene has CDR1 SGHTA and CDR2 FQGTGA. The CDR3 covers 18 residues. Trimming took 5 bases from V and 0 from J; bases not matched to a gene: 7.

The gene calls are TRBV7-2 and TRBJ2-5; D is perhaps TRBD2 (5 bases). The CDR3 covers 14 residues. Germline-derived CDR1 and CDR2 are SGHTA and FQGNSA. The ends were cut back, 5 bases at V and 4 bases at J, with 14 bases in the middle. CDR3 amino acids: CASSQEGWGETQYF. CDR3 sequence (DNA): TGTGCCAGCAGCCAAGAGGGCTGGGGAGAGACCCAGTACTTC.

The chain combines TRBV7-9 with TRBJ1-1; the D is unclear. The CDR3 contains 14 residues. Trimming pared 4 bases from V and 1 base from J, leaving 10 bases between. CDR1 SEHNR and CDR2 FQNEAQ come from the germline V gene (reference sequence). Written as DNA, the CDR3 is TGTGCCAGCAGCTCCAAGGAGTGGAACACTGAAGCTTTCTTT. It is translated as CASSSKEWNTEAFF.

The chain is built from TRBV6-6 and TRBJ1-1; TRBD1 might be the D (5 bases). The CDR3 runs to 12 residues. Germline V gene sequence: CDR1 MNHNY, CDR2 SVGAGI (reference sequence). V was cut by 6 bases and J by 8 bases, with 13 bases left in between. The CDR3 loop reads CASRAGHPEAFF. CDR3 DNA sequence: TGTGCCAGCAGGGCCGGACACCCGGAAGCTTTCTTT.

The chain is built from TRBV7-7 and TRBJ2-5; TRBD2 is a possible D gene (5 bases). This CDR3 has 14 amino acids. V shed 5 bases and J shed 5 bases, with 15 bases lying between them. In germline, CDR1 is SSHAT, CDR2 FNYEAQ (reference sequence). The CDR3 DNA sequence: TGTGCCAGCAGCCCCGGACTGGAGTCGGAGACCCAGTACTTC. It is translated as CASSPGLESETQYF.

The J gene is TRBJ1-2, the V gene TRBV5-1; 7 bases are a match to TRBD1. Germline V CDR1 and CDR2: SGHRS, YFSETQ. There are 14 residues in the CDR3. V was pared by 3 bases and J by 3 bases, with 5 bases of the junction left unmatched. CDR3 in DNA: TGCGCCAGCAGCTCCCTTCAGGGGGACTATGGCTACACCTTC. Its protein is CASSSLQGDYGYTF.

This clone was recorded a few times. The chain has TRBV2 and TRBJ1-2; 10 nucleotides line up with TRBD1. With V trimmed by 6 bases and J by 2 bases, 3 bases remained unmatched. The length of the CDR3 is 14 residues. CDR1 SNHLY and CDR2 FYNNEI come from the germline V gene. CDR3 in amino acids: CASSRQGANYGYTF. The CDR3 DNA sequence: TGTGCCAGCAGCCGACAGGGGGCGAACTATGGCTACACCTTC.

The gene calls are TRBV7-8 and TRBJ1-2, with a tentative D call TRBD1 (6 bases). This CDR3 region has 15 residues. Germline values: CDR1 SGHVS, CDR2 FQNEAQ. V lost 4 bases and J lost 2, with 14 bases in between. For the CDR3, the DNA is TGTGCCAGCAGCTACGGGGGGGCGAGGAACTATGGCTACACCTTC. Translated: CASSYGGARNYGYTF.

This clone was counted once. The gene calls are TRBV2 and TRBJ1-4, with TRBD1 as a possible D gene (6 bases). The CDR3 contains 16 residues. Between the trimmed V and J ends, which lost 6 bases and 1 base, there was a span of 15 bases. Germline-derived CDR1 and CDR2 are SNHLY and FYNNEI. CDR3 sequence (DNA): TGTGCCAGCAGGTTCGGCAGGGGAATAACTAATGAAAAACTGTTTTTT. This sequence encodes CASRFGRGITNEKLFF.

The rearrangement joins TRBV6-2 or TRBV6-3 to TRBJ1-1, with D possibly matching TRBD1 (6 bases). The germline V gene encodes CDR1 MNHEY and CDR2 SVGEGT. The CDR3 totals 13 residues. V was trimmed by 4 bases and J by 6 bases, leaving 12 bases between them. The chain's CDR3 is CASSFQGPSEAFF. In DNA, the CDR3 is TGTGCCAGCAGTTTTCAGGGGCCCTCTGAAGCTTTCTTT.

The J gene is TRBJ2-2, the V gene TRBV19; D is unclear. Trimming removed 1 base at V and 4 bases at J, with 10 bases between. From germline, CDR1 is LNHDA and CDR2 SQIVND (reference sequence). The CDR3 is made up of 15 amino acids. CDR3 nucleotides: TGTGCCAGTAGTATAGCAGATCTTGGCACCGGGGAGCTGTTTTTT. It yields the protein CASSIADLGTGELFF.

This chain connects TRBV5-6 to TRBJ2-7, with a weak D call TRBD1 (6 bases). V was shortened by 6 bases and J by 5 bases, with 12 bases between the two germline ends. This CDR3 comprises 12 residues. Germline V lookup: CDR1 SGHDT, CDR2 YYEEEE. The chain's CDR3 is CASNYRDDEQYF. In DNA, the CDR3 is TGTGCCAGCAACTACAGGGACGACGAGCAGTACTTC.

This clone was recorded only once. V is TRBV19 and J is TRBJ1-1, with TRBD1 matching 9 bases. Trimming took 1 base from V and 7 from J; bases not matched to a gene: 7. CDR3 length: 15 residues. CDR1 and CDR2 from the germline V gene are LNHDA and SQIVND (reference sequence). The CDR3 DNA reads as TGTGCCAGTAGTATAGGTGGGACAGGGTGGGGTGAAGCTTTCTTT. As protein: CASSIGGTGWGEAFF.

A single count supports this clone. V is TRBV7-3 and J is TRBJ2-3, with 11 bases fitting TRBD2. CDR1 is SGHTA and CDR2 is FQGTGA in the germline V gene. V shed 5 bases and J 3 bases; nucleotides not matched to a gene: 16. This CDR3 comprises 19 residues. CDR3 residues: CASSPRGLLAGDRTDTQYF. The CDR3 DNA reads as TGTGCCAGCAGCCCCCGGGGCCTACTAGCGGGGGACCGGACAGATACGCAGTATTTT.

This clone came up a few times. The J gene is TRBJ1-2, the V gene TRBV7-9; no definite D call. V was shortened by 5 bases and J by 0 bases, with 13 bases between the two germline ends. Germline V gene data show CDR1 as SEHNR and CDR2 as FQNEAQ (reference sequence). This CDR3 spans 15 amino acids. CDR3 residues: CASSPTSGANYGYTF. In DNA form, the CDR3 reads TGTGCCAGCAGCCCTACCAGTGGAGCTAACTATGGCTACACCTTC.

This chain joins TRBV6-5 and TRBJ1-2; no clear D. The CDR3 runs to 12 residues. Trimming removed 8 bases at V and 3 bases at J, with 10 bases between. The V gene's germline CDR1 is MNHEY and CDR2 SVGAGI. CDR3 DNA: TGTGCCAGCCCCAGTGTGTACTATGGCTACACCTTC. Translation gives CASPSVYYGYTF.

The genes are TRBV7-2 and TRBJ2-5; maybe TRBD2 (6 bases). The CDR3 extends over 15 amino acids. V lost 5 bases and J 1 base, leaving 14 bases between the germline ends. Germline V CDR1 and CDR2: SGHTA, FQGNSA. CDR3 loop: CASSPGWGGQETQYF. The CDR3 nucleotides read TGTGCCAGCAGCCCGGGGTGGGGAGGCCAAGAGACCCAGTACTTC.

As to this clone: At one boundary the junction diverges from the germline segment, which might be a read error. This CDR3 reads CASSSTGQYTRELFF. DNA of the CDR3: TGTGCCAGCAGCTCAACGGGACAGTACACCAGGGAGCTGTTTTTT. The chain has TRBV7-8 and TRBJ2-2, with 7 positions matching TRBD1. The germline gives CDR1 SGHVS, CDR2 FQNEAQ. The CDR3 length is 15 residues.

The V and J genes are TRBV5-1 and TRBJ2-7; the D gene is possibly TRBD2 (6 bases). The V gene's germline CDR1 is SGHRS and CDR2 YFSETQ. V was cut by 4 bases and J by 3 bases, with 17 bases left in between. The CDR3 consists of 15 residues. The CDR3 reads CASSLSTGLLYEQYF. In DNA form, the CDR3 reads TGCGCCAGCAGCCTATCAACGGGACTCCTCTACGAGCAGTACTTC.